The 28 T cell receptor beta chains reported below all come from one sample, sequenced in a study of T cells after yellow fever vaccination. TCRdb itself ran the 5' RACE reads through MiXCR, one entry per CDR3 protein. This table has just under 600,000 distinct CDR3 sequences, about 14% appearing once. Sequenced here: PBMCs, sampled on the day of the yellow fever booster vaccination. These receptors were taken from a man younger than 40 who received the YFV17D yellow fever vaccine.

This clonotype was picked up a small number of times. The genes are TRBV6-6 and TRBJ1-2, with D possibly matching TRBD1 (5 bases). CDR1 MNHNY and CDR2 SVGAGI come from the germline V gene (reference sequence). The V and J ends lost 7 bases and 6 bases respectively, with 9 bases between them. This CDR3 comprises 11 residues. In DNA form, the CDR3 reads TGTGCCAGCATGTGGGGGAATGGCTACACCTTC. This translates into CASMWGNGYTF.

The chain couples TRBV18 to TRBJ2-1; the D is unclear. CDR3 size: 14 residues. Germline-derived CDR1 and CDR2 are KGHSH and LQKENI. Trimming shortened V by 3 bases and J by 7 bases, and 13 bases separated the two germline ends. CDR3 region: CASSPPSSSNEQFF. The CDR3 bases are TGTGCCAGCTCACCCCCATCTAGTTCAAATGAGCAGTTCTTC. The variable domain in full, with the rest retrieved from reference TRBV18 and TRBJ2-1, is NAGVMQNPRHLVRRRGQEARLRCSPMKGHSHVYWYRQLPEEGLKFMVYLQKENIIDESGMPKERFSAEFPKEGPSILRIQQVVRGDSAAYFCASSPPSSSNEQFFGPGTRLTVL.

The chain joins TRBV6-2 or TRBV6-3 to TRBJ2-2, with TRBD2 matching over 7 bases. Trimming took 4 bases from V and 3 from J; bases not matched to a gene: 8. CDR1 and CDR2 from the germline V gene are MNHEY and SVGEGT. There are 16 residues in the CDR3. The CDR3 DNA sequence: TGTGCCAGCAGTTTACTGCCTAGCGGATACACCGGGGAGCTGTTTTTT. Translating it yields CASSLLPSGYTGELFF.

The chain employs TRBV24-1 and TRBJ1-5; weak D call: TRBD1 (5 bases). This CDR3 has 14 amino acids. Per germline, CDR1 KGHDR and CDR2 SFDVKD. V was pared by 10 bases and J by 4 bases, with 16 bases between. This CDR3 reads CATSWGGMNQPQHF. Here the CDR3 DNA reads TGTGCCACTTCATGGGGGGGGATGAATCAGCCCCAGCATTTT.

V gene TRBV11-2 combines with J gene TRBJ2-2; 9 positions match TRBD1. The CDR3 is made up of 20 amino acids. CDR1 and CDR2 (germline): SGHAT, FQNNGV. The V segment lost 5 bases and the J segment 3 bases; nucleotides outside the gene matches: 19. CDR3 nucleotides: TGTGCCAGCAGCCGACCCGGGACAGGGTCCTTCCGTTGGGACACCGGGGAGCTGTTTTTT. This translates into CASSRPGTGSFRWDTGELFF. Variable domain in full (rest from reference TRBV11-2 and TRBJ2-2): EAGVAQSPRYKIIEKRQSVAFWCNPISGHATLYWYQQILGQGPKLLIQFQNNGVVDDSQLPKDRFSAERLKGVDSTLKIQPAKLEDSAVYLCASSRPGTGSFRWDTGELFFGEGSRLTVL.

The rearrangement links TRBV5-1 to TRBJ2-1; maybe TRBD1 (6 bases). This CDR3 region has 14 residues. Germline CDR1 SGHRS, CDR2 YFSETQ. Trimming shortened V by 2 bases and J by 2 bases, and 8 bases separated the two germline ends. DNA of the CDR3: TGCGCCAGCAGCTTTACAGGGACCTACAATGAGCAGTTCTTC. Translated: CASSFTGTYNEQFF.

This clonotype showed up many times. CDR3 coding DNA: TGTGCCAGCAGCGCCAGGGACGGACCCTACGAGCAGTACTTC. Translating gives CASSARDGPYEQYF. This rearrangement joins TRBV7-8 to TRBJ2-7; either TRBD1 or TRBD2 may fit D (5 bases each). This CDR3 contains 14 residues. Germline V lookup: CDR1 SGHVS, CDR2 FQNEAQ. The germline V and J ends were trimmed by 5 bases and 2 bases, with 13 bases remaining between them.

This CDR3 reads CASSDLGNEQYF. CDR3 DNA: TGTGCCAGCAGTGACCTAGGGAACGAGCAGTACTTC. This chain uses TRBV6-1 with TRBJ2-7; D is unresolved. Germline CDR1 MNHNS, CDR2 SASEGT. Trimming cost V 3 bases and J 5 bases, with 8 bases left between them. There are 12 residues in the CDR3.

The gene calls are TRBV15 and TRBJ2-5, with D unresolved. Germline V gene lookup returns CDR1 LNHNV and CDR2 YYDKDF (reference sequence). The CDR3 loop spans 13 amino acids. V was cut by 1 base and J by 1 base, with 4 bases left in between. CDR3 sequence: CATSRVPQETQYF. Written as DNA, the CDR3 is TGTGCCACCAGCAGAGTACCCCAAGAGACCCAGTACTTC. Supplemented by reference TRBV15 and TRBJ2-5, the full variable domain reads DAMVIQNPRYQVTQFGKPVTLSCSQTLNHNVMYWYQQKSSQAPKLLFHYYDKDFNNEADTPDNFQSRRPNTSFCFLDIRSPGLGDTAMYLCATSRVPQETQYFGPGTRLLVL.

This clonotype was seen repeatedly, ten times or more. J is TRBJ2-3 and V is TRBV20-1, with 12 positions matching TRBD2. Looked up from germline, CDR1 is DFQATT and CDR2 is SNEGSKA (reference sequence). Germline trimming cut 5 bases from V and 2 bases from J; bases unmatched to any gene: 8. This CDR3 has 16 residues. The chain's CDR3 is CSASGTSGWNTDTQYF. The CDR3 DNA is TGCAGTGCTTCCGGGACTAGCGGGTGGAACACAGATACGCAGTATTTT.

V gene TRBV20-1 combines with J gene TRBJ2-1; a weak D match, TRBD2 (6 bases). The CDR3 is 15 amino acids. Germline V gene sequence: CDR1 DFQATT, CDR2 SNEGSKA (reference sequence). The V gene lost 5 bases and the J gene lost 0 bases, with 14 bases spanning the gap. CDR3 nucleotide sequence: TGCAGTGCTGCCCCCGGGGGAGGCTCCTACAATGAGCAGTTCTTC. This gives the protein CSAAPGGGSYNEQFF.

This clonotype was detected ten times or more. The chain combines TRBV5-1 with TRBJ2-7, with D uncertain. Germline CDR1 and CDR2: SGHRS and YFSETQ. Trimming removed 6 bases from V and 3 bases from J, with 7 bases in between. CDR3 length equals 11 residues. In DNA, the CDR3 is TGCGCCAGCATGGCCGACTACGAGCAGTACTTC. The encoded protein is CASMADYEQYF.

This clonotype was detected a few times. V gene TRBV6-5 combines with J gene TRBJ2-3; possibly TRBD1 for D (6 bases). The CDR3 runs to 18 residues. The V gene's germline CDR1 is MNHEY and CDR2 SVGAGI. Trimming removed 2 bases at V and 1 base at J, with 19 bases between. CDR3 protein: CASSYSRDTERGTDTQYF. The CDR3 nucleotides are TGTGCCAGCAGTTACAGCCGGGACACGGAGAGAGGCACAGATACGCAGTATTTT.

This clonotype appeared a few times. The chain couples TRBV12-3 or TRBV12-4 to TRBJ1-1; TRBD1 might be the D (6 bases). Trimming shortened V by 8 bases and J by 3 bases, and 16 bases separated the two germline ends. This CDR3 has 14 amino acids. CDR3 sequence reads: CASDSGHPDTEAFF. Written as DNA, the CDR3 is TGTGCCAGCGATTCGGGACACCCGGACACTGAAGCTTTCTTT.

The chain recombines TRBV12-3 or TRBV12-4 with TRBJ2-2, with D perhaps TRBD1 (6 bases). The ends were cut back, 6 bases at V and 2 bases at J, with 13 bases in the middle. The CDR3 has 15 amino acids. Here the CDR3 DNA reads TGTGCCAGCAGCTACACAGGGTCCAACACCGGGGAGCTGTTTTTT. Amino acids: CASSYTGSNTGELFF.

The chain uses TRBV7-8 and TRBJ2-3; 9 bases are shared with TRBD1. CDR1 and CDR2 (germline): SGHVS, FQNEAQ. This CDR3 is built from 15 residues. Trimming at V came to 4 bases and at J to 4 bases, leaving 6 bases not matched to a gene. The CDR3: CASSYTGGWADTQYF. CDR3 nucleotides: TGTGCCAGCAGCTACACAGGGGGCTGGGCAGATACGCAGTATTTT.

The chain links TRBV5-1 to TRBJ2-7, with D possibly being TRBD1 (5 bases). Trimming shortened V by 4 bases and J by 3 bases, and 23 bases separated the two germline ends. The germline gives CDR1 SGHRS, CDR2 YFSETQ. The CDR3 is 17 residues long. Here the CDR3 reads CASSRLLRQTANYEQYF. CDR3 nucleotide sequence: TGCGCCAGCAGCAGGCTTTTGAGACAGACCGCTAACTACGAGCAGTACTTC.

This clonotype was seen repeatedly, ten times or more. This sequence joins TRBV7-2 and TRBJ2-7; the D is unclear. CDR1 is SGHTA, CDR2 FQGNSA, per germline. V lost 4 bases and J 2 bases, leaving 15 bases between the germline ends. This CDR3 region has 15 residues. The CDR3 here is CASSSRPAKPYEQYF. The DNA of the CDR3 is TGTGCCAGCAGCTCGCGACCCGCGAAGCCCTACGAGCAGTACTTC. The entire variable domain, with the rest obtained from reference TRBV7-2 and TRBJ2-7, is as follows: GAGVSQSPSNKVTEKGKDVELRCDPISGHTALYWYRQSLGQGLEFLIYFQGNSAPDKSGLPSDRFSAERTGGSVSTLTIQRTQQEDSAVYLCASSSRPAKPYEQYFGPGTRLTVT.

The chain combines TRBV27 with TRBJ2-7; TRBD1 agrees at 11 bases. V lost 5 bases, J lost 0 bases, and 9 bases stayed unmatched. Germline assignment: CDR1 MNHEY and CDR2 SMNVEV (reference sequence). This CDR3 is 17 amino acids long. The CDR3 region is CASSPRGGQGVSYEQYF. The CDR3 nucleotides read TGTGCCAGCAGTCCACGGGGGGGACAGGGGGTCTCCTACGAGCAGTACTTC.

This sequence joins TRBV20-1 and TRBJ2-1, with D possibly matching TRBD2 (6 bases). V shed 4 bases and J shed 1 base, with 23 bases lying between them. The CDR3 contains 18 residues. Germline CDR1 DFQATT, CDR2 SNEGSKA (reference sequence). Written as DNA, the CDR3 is TGCAGTGCTATCAACCTTTCTCCGGGAGTGGCGTCCTACAATGAGCAGTTCTTC. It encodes CSAINLSPGVASYNEQFF.

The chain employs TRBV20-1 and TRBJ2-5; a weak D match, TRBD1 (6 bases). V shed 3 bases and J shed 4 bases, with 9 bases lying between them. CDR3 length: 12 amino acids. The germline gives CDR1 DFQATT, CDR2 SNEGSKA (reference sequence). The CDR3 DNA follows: TGCAGTGCTAGCCGCAGGGGAGAGACCCAGTACTTC. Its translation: CSASRRGETQYF.

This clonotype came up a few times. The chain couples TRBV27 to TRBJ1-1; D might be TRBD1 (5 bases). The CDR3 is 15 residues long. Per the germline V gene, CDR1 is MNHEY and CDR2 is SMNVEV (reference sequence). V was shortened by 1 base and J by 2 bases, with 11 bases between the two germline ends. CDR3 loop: CASSLYGTGNTEAFF. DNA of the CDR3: TGTGCCAGCAGTTTATATGGAACAGGTAACACTGAAGCTTTCTTT.

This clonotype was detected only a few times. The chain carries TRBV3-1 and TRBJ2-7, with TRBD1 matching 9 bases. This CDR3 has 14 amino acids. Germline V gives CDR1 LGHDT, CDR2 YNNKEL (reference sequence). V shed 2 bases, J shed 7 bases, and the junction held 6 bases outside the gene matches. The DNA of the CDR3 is TGTGCCAGCAGCCAAAGAGGGACAGGGAAAGAGCAGTACTTC. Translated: CASSQRGTGKEQYF.

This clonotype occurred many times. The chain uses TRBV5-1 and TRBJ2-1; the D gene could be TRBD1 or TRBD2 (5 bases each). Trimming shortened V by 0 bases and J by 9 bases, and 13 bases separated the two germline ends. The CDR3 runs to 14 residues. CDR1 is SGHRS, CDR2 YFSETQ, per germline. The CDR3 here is CASSLAAGTPEQFF. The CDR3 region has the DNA TGCGCCAGCAGCTTGGCAGCTGGGACCCCTGAGCAGTTCTTC.

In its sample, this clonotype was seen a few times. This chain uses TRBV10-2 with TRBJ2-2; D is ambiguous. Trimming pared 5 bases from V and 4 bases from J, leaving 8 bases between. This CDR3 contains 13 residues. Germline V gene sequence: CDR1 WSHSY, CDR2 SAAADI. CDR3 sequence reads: CASSKRSTGELFF. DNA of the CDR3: TGCGCCAGCAGTAAACGATCCACCGGGGAGCTGTTTTTT.

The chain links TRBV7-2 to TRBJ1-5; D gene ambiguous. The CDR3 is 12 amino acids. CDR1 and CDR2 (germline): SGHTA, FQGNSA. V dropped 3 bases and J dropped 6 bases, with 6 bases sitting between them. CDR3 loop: CASSFPAQPQHF. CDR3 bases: TGTGCCAGCAGCTTCCCGGCTCAGCCCCAGCATTTT.

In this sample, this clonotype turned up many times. CDR3 region: CASSLVGPSGANVLTF. The CDR3 nucleotides are TGCGCCAGCAGCTTGGTAGGCCCGTCTGGGGCCAACGTCCTGACTTTC. The rearrangement uses TRBV5-1 and TRBJ2-6; D unclear. This CDR3 has 16 residues. V gave up 0 bases and J gave up 1 base, with 8 bases separating them. CDR1 is SGHRS, CDR2 YFSETQ, per germline.

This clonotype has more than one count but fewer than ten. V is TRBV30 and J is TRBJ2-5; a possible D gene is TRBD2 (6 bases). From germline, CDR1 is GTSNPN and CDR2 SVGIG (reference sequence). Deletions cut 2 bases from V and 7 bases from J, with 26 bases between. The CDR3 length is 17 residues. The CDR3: CAWSPRDFRPPSGTQYF. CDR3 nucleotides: TGTGCCTGGAGTCCACGGGACTTCCGCCCCCCGTCTGGGACCCAGTACTTC.